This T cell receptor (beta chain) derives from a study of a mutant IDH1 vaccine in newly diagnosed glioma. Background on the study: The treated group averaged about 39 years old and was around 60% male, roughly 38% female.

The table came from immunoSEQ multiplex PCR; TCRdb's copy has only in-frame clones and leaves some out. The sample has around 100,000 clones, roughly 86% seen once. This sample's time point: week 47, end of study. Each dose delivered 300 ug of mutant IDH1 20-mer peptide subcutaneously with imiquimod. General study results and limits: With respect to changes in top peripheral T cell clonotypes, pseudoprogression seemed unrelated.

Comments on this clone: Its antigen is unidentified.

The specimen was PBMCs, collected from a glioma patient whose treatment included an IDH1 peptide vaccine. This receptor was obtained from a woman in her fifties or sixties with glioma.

In DNA, the CDR3 is TGTGCCAGCTCACCCCGGGACAAGGCCTACGAGCAGTACTTC. Residues: CASSPRDKAYEQYF. The V and J genes are TRBV18 and TRBJ2-7; weak D call: TRBD1 (6 bases). This CDR3 has 14 residues. Germline V gene sequence: CDR1 KGHSH, CDR2 LQKENI. The V gene lost 3 bases and the J gene lost 2 bases, with 11 bases spanning the gap.